This T cell receptor (beta chain) was documented in a study of blood T cell repertoires in COVID-19 (dated by TCRdb to 2018 to 2020). About the investigation overall: Samples from collaborators originated in the United States, Italy and Spain and spanned both the acute and convalescent phases of COVID-19. A freely available public database, intended as a resource for researchers studying the immune response to SARS-CoV-2, is where the repertoires were released. Where available, HLA class I and class II types were taken from metadata supplied by the sample provider and were not determined by assay-based typing. The material from the prospective study consisted of cDNA or gDNA derived from T cells, B-cell-depleted T cells, or PBMCs. The dataset comprised deeply sampled blood TCRbeta repertoires from subjects exposed to, actively infected with, or recovered from COVID-19. Sample metadata almost always included a de-identified subject ID, COVID-19 status, age in years and sex. The samples were drawn from two sources: the first 160 participants of the ongoing ImmuneRACE study, and about 1,300 subjects contributed by 6 global collaborators. Points the paper makes about the study in general: The amount of clinical and demographic metadata varied by source and participant and was provided uncurated.

Whole blood was collected in K2EDTA tubes by collaborating institutions according to the institutions' own protocols. Collaborator samples were shipped for TCRbeta analysis as frozen whole blood, isolated PBMCs, or DNA extracted from either sample type. The immunoSEQ Assay, a bias-controlled multiplex PCR, was used to amplify TCRbeta CDR3 regions from genomic DNA. On the study's bioinformatics: The number of nucleated cells in each sample was estimated from the amplification of reference gene primers within the assay. To quantify the absolute abundance of each unique TCRbeta CDR3 rearrangement, sequence reads were collapsed and filtered. For each sample, productive Simpson clonality was calculated as the square root of Simpson's diversity index over productive rearrangements. The table was pulled from immuneACCESS by TCRdb, which kept in-frame rearrangements only. Such tables lose some clones; where checked, under half of the loss comes from unresolved V genes, and the rest has no known cause. V, J and clone size derive from that table, while D and trimming were established from the DNA sequence. This sample holds 130,000 to 150,000 clones; around four fifths were observed only once. Under 3% of the sample is held by the ten biggest clonotypes.

As encoded in the germline V gene (reference sequence), CDR1 is SGHKS while CDR2 is YYEKEE. The CDR3 has 16 amino acids, counting the end cysteine and phenylalanine. Of all the DNA, just the CDR3 is kept, 48 bases in frame from base 1. Trimming takes 4 bases off V and 0 bases off J; junction bases not matched to a gene: 7. This clone was seen a single time. Its target antigen remains unknown. One base away there is no much larger clone; base qualities are not given. The V and J segments used are TRBV5-5 and TRBJ2-3, with 8 bases aligning to TRBD1. The source is a middle-aged woman with active or convalescent COVID-19. The sequenced material came from peripheral blood. The nucleotides are TGTGCCAGCAGCCCCCGGCGGACAGGGAGCACAGATACGCAGTATTTT. This yields the protein CASSPRRTGSTDTQYF.